Below are 8 T cell receptor beta chains sequenced from a single sample in a study of cytomegalovirus exposure and HLA in healthy donors. The PCR ran on 60 Vbeta and 13 Jbeta primers. Libraries were prepared by immunoSEQ multiplex PCR; TCRdb keeps only in-frame clonotypes and omits some of them. Here the sample table reports around 80,000 clones. The sequencing sample was made of PBMCs. These receptors all come from a boy aged 5-17 years in good health and CMV-seronegative.

A word on this clone: One junction end disagrees with the germline gene, perhaps due to a read error. The chain links TRBV29-1 to TRBJ2-3; 10 bases are a match to TRBD2. CDR1 is SQVTM and CDR2 is ANQGSEA in the germline V gene. The CDR3 loop spans 15 amino acids. The CDR3: CSGELAGPSTDTQYF. The CDR3 DNA reads TGCAGCGGTGAACTAGCGGGGCCTAGCACAGATACGCAGTATTTT.

The gene calls are TRBV6-5 and TRBJ2-7, with 8 bases fitting TRBD2. Germline CDR1 is MNHEY and CDR2 is SVGAGI. The CDR3 totals 15 residues. V shed 6 bases, J shed 6 bases, and the junction held 13 bases outside the gene matches. The CDR3 nucleotides are TGTGCCAGCAGGGTATCGGGACTAGGCGGGCGCGAGCAGTACTTC. It translates to CASRVSGLGGREQYF.

The J gene is TRBJ2-5, the V gene TRBV7-8; possibly TRBD2 for D (6 bases). V gave up 8 bases and J gave up 4 bases, with 23 bases separating them. Germline-derived CDR1 and CDR2 are SGHVS and FQNEAQ. This CDR3 is built from 16 residues. CDR3 in DNA: TGTGCCAGCGGGCCCCGATCGGGAGTGACCGTAGAGACCCAGTACTTC. Its protein product is CASGPRSGVTVETQYF. The variable domain in full, with the rest retrieved from reference TRBV7-8 and TRBJ2-5, is GAGVSQSPRYKVAKRGQDVALRCDPISGHVSLFWYQQALGQGPEFLTYFQNEAQLDKSGLPSDRFFAERPEGSVSTLKIQRTQQEDSAVYLCASGPRSGVTVETQYFGPGTRLLVL.

The chain is built from TRBV7-9 and TRBJ1-1; D not certain. The germline V gene encodes CDR1 SEHNR and CDR2 FQNEAQ (reference sequence). The CDR3 runs to 13 residues. V lost 5 bases to trimming and J lost 3 bases, with 10 bases between them. The CDR3 protein is CASSPYGDTEAFF. For the CDR3, the DNA is TGTGCCAGCAGCCCCTACGGAGACACTGAAGCTTTCTTT.

This rearrangement joins TRBV7-8 to TRBJ1-1; 8 bases fit TRBD1. The J segment lost 4 bases and the V segment lost 3 bases, leaving 10 bases of the junction unmatched. The CDR3 length is 16 residues. CDR1 and CDR2 from the germline V gene are SGHVS and FQNEAQ. CDR3 loop: CASSLRTGQGATEAFF. In nucleotides, the CDR3 is TGTGCCAGCAGCTTGCGGACAGGGCAGGGGGCCACTGAAGCTTTCTTT.

The chain combines TRBV7-6 with TRBJ2-7, with 9 positions matching TRBD1. The germline V gene has CDR1 SGHVS and CDR2 FNYEAQ. The ends lost 5 bases at V and 3 bases at J; junction bases unmatched: 11. The CDR3 consists of 16 residues. CDR3 bases: TGTGCCAGCAGCCCAAAACCGGGACAGGGCGGCTACGAGCAGTACTTC. Protein: CASSPKPGQGGYEQYF. Using reference TRBV7-6 and TRBJ2-7 for the parts outside the CDR3, the full variable domain is GAGVSQSPRYKVTKRGQDVALRCDPISGHVSLYWYRQALGQGPEFLTYFNYEAQQDKSGLPNDRFSAERPEGSISTLTIQRTEQRDSAMYRCASSPKPGQGGYEQYFGPGTRLTVT.

V usage is TRBV5-5 and J usage is TRBJ2-2, with TRBD1 as a possible D gene (5 bases). Trimming removed 3 bases at V and 3 bases at J, with 9 bases between. The CDR3 spans 14 residues. Germline CDR1 is SGHKS and CDR2 is YYEKEE (reference sequence). CDR3 sequence (DNA): TGTGCCAGCAGCTCGGTAGGGGACACCGGGGAGCTGTTTTTT. This translates into CASSSVGDTGELFF.

The CDR3 region is CASSSGLDSYNEQFF. Written as DNA, the CDR3 is TGCGCCAGCAGCTCCGGACTAGACTCCTACAATGAGCAGTTCTTC. The chain joins TRBV5-1 to TRBJ2-1; 7 bases are shared with TRBD2. Germline loops: CDR1 SGHRS, CDR2 YFSETQ. CDR3 length: 15 residues. V lost 3 bases, J lost 0 bases, and 3 bases stayed unmatched.